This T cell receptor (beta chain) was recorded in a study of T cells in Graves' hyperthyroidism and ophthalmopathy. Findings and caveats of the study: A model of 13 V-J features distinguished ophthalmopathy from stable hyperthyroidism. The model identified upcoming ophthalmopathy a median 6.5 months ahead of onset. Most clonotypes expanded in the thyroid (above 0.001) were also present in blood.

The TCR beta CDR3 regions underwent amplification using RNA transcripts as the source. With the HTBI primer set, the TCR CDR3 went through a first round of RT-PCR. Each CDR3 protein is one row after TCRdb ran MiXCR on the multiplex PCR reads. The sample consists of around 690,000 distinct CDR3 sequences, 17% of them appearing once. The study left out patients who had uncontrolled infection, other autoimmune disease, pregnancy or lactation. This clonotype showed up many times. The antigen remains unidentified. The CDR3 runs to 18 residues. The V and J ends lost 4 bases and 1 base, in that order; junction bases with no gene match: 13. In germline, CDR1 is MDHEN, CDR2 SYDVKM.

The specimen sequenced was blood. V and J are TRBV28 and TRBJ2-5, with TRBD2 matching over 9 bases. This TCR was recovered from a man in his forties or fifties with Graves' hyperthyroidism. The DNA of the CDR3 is TGTGCCAGCAGTTCCAGGCCCGGGAATAGCGGGAGCCAAGAGACCCAGTACTTC. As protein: CASSSRPGNSGSQETQYF.